The next 23 T cell receptor beta chains were all read from a single sample in a study of T cell responses to AZD1222 COVID-19 vaccine. The repertoire was sequenced with immunoSEQ multiplex PCR; TCRdb's copy has only in-frame clones and lacks some. The sample yields approximately 130,000 clones, 85% to 95% seen once. This sample comprised peripheral blood, obtained on day 0 of AZD1222 vaccination. These receptors came from an adult in good health.

The genes are TRBV3-1 (or the pseudogene TRBV3-2) and TRBJ1-5; D is ambiguous. With 0 bases removed from V and 0 bases from J, the gap between germline ends came to 9 bases. CDR3 size: 16 residues. From germline, CDR1 is LGHDT and CDR2 YNNKEL (reference sequence). The CDR3: CASSQDIGDSNQPQHF. CDR3 sequence (DNA): TGTGCCAGCAGCCAAGATATTGGGGATAGCAATCAGCCCCAGCATTTT.

The chain has TRBV7-2 and TRBJ1-4; D is ambiguous. This CDR3 has 15 residues. The germline gives CDR1 SGHTA, CDR2 FQGNSA. Trimming shortened V by 1 base and J by 5 bases, and 11 bases separated the two germline ends. CDR3 region: CASSLGPATNEKLFF. The DNA of the CDR3 is TGTGCCAGCAGCTTAGGTCCAGCCACGAATGAAAAACTGTTTTTT.

The chain links TRBV29-1 to TRBJ2-7; D might be TRBD1 or TRBD2, each matching 5 bases. The V and J ends lost 1 base and 6 bases respectively, with 13 bases between them. Germline loops: CDR1 SQVTM, CDR2 ANQGSEA. The CDR3 is 13 amino acids. The CDR3 bases are TGCAGCGTTGAAGGGTCAGGGACCCTCGAGCAGTACTTC. The encoded protein is CSVEGSGTLEQYF.

CDR3 region: CASNNLAGGLDTQYF. CDR3 sequence (DNA): TGTGCCAGTAACAACCTAGCGGGAGGATTAGATACGCAGTATTTT. V and J are TRBV19 and TRBJ2-3; 11 positions agree with TRBD2. The CDR3 has 15 residues. In germline, CDR1 is LNHDA, CDR2 SQIVND (reference sequence). Trimming removed 7 bases from V and 5 bases from J; junction bases left unmatched: 8.

This clone was seen a single time. The V and J genes are TRBV27 and TRBJ1-3; a weak D match, TRBD1 (5 bases). The CDR3 has 14 amino acids. The germline V gene encodes CDR1 MNHEY and CDR2 SMNVEV (reference sequence). The ends were cut back, 5 bases at V and 3 bases at J, with 11 bases in the middle. Here the CDR3 DNA reads TGTGCCAGCAGTCGGGGGGTGAGTGGAAACACCATATATTTT. Protein: CASSRGVSGNTIYF.

The chain is built from TRBV6-2 or TRBV6-3 and TRBJ1-3, with D tentatively TRBD1 (5 bases). The V and J ends lost 1 base and 4 bases respectively, with 14 bases between them. The CDR3 is made up of 16 amino acids. CDR1 and CDR2 from the germline V gene are MNHEY and SVGEGT. The CDR3 loop reads CASSYFPGLGGNTIYF. The CDR3 region has the DNA TGTGCCAGCAGTTACTTCCCAGGGTTAGGGGGAAACACCATATATTTT.

CDR3 sequence: CASSIDQGDYGYTF. The CDR3 bases are TGTGCCAGTAGTATAGATCAGGGTGACTATGGCTACACCTTC. This rearrangement joins TRBV19 to TRBJ1-2; D perhaps matches TRBD1 (5 bases). CDR1 and CDR2 from the germline V gene are LNHDA and SQIVND (reference sequence). This CDR3 is 14 amino acids long. Trimming removed 0 bases at V and 3 bases at J, with 8 bases between.

In this sample, this clone turned up a few times. The genes are TRBV6-5 and TRBJ2-1, with TRBD1 matching 8 bases. V shed 4 bases, J shed 1 base, and the junction held 6 bases outside the gene matches. The V gene's germline CDR1 is MNHEY and CDR2 SVGAGI. This CDR3 contains 16 residues. In nucleotides, the CDR3 is TGTGCCAGCAGTTCATACTACAGGGGGTCCTACAATGAGCAGTTCTTC. Its translation: CASSSYYRGSYNEQFF.

This clone appeared a single time. The J gene is TRBJ2-3, the V gene TRBV7-9, with unresolved D. Per the germline V gene, CDR1 is SEHNR and CDR2 is FQNEAQ (reference sequence). This CDR3 is 12 amino acids long. V lost 3 bases and J 4 bases, leaving 5 bases between the germline ends. This CDR3 reads CASSFKADTQYF. For the CDR3, the DNA is TGTGCCAGCAGCTTCAAGGCAGATACGCAGTATTTT.

V is TRBV25-1 and J is TRBJ2-7; TRBD2 agrees at 7 bases. In germline, CDR1 is MGHDK, CDR2 SYGVNS. This CDR3 contains 14 residues. V dropped 10 bases and J dropped 0; count of bases not matched to a gene: 9. The CDR3 sequence is CATWGGVHSYEQYF. For the CDR3, the DNA is TGTGCCACATGGGGAGGGGTGCACTCCTACGAGCAGTACTTC.

The V gene is TRBV28, the J gene TRBJ2-3; 8 bases agree with TRBD2. Unmatched junction bases numbered 8, after V lost 7 bases and J lost 5 bases. Germline CDR1 MDHEN, CDR2 SYDVKM. The CDR3 consists of 14 residues. The CDR3 bases are TGTGCCAGCACCCGGGGGGGCGTGGGAGATACGCAGTATTTT. Amino acid sequence: CASTRGGVGDTQYF. The complete variable domain, with remaining parts taken from reference TRBV28 and TRBJ2-3, reads DVKVTQSSRYLVKRTGEKVFLECVQDMDHENMFWYRQDPGLGLRLIYFSYDVKMKEKGDIPEGYSVSREKKERFSLILESASTNQTSMYLCASTRGGVGDTQYFGPGTRLTVL.

J is TRBJ2-2 and V is TRBV2; D ambiguous. The CDR3 extends over 12 amino acids. Trimming cost V 8 bases and J 8 bases, with 12 bases left between them. Looked up from germline, CDR1 is SNHLY and CDR2 is FYNNEI. DNA of the CDR3: TGTGCCAGCGGTCTAGACCGAGGGGAGCTGTTTTTT. Translation gives CASGLDRGELFF.

The chain uses TRBV19 and TRBJ1-2, with D possibly TRBD1 on 5 matching bases. V lost 3 bases, J lost 4 bases, and 15 bases lay in between. The CDR3 loop spans 15 amino acids. In germline, CDR1 is LNHDA, CDR2 SQIVND (reference sequence). In nucleotides, the CDR3 is TGTGCCAGTAGTATTAACCTAATAGGGGCCTATGGCTACACCTTC. Its protein is CASSINLIGAYGYTF.

The V gene is TRBV6-1, the J gene TRBJ2-7; 8 nucleotides align to TRBD2. Looked up from germline, CDR1 is MNHNS and CDR2 is SASEGT. V dropped 3 bases and J dropped 5; count of bases not matched to a gene: 6. This CDR3 spans 14 amino acids. CDR3 region: CASSETSEAHEQYF. The CDR3 coding sequence is TGTGCCAGCAGTGAGACTAGCGAGGCCCACGAGCAGTACTTC.

This chain uses TRBV14 with TRBJ1-1, with no clear D. The CDR3 is 13 residues long. V was clipped by 0 bases and J by 1 base, with 3 bases between them. Germline loops: CDR1 SGHDN, CDR2 FVKESK. CDR3 region: CASSQDWNTEAFF. For the CDR3, the DNA is TGTGCCAGCAGCCAAGATTGGAACACTGAAGCTTTCTTT.

The chain joins TRBV7-9 to TRBJ2-1; 10 nucleotides agree with TRBD1. The CDR3 totals 16 residues. Trimming at V came to 4 bases and at J to 15 bases, leaving 18 bases not matched to a gene. CDR1 and CDR2 from the germline V gene are SEHNR and FQNEAQ (reference sequence). CDR3 sequence: CASSSETGQGWGAWFF. The CDR3 nucleotides read TGTGCCAGCAGCTCTGAAACGGGACAGGGGTGGGGAGCATGGTTCTTC.

The rearrangement uses TRBV28 and TRBJ1-2; TRBD1 might be the D (5 bases). Germline V gene sequence: CDR1 MDHEN, CDR2 SYDVKM. The length of the CDR3 is 17 residues. V was pared by 7 bases and J by 0 bases, with 21 bases between. CDR3 in DNA: TGTGCCAGCACACCGCGGGATTTTGGCAGGGCTAACTATGGCTACACCTTC. It translates to CASTPRDFGRANYGYTF.

The rearrangement uses TRBV25-1 and TRBJ2-3; D might be TRBD1 (6 bases). Germline CDR1 is MGHDK and CDR2 is SYGVNS. The V and J ends lost 6 bases and 3 bases respectively, with 13 bases between them. This CDR3 spans 14 amino acids. As DNA, the CDR3 is TGTGCCAGCAGGGACAGCCAGATAACAGATACGCAGTATTTT. This codes for CASRDSQITDTQYF.

This clone was recorded only once. V and J are TRBV19 and TRBJ2-1; tentatively, D is TRBD1 (6 bases). Looked up from germline, CDR1 is LNHDA and CDR2 is SQIVND (reference sequence). The CDR3 runs to 14 residues. V lost 6 bases and J lost 4, with 13 bases in between. The DNA for the CDR3 is TGTGCCAGTAGCGGACAGATGCTTTACAATGAGCAGTTCTTC. Translation: CASSGQMLYNEQFF.

This clone was counted a single time. The chain joins TRBV18 to TRBJ2-2; 10 bases are a match to TRBD2. The CDR3 is 16 amino acids. The V gene end was trimmed by 3 bases and the J gene end by 4 bases; junction bases not matched to a gene: 5. Germline V CDR1 and CDR2: KGHSH, LQKENI. The CDR3 DNA reads as TGTGCCAGCTCACCCCTAGCGGGAGCAGGCACCGGGGAGCTGTTTTTT. Protein: CASSPLAGAGTGELFF.

This clone was seen a handful of times. The chain has TRBV14 and TRBJ2-7, with D possibly TRBD1 on 5 matching bases. V lost 4 bases and J 3 bases, leaving 19 bases between the germline ends. CDR1 and CDR2 from the germline V gene are SGHDN and FVKESK. The CDR3 is 16 residues long. The CDR3 reads CASSPPNPRQSYEQYF. The CDR3 nucleotides are TGTGCCAGCAGCCCTCCAAACCCGAGACAGAGCTACGAGCAGTACTTC.

This clone was observed a handful of times. J is TRBJ1-2 and V is TRBV6-6, with D possibly TRBD1 on 5 matching bases. The germline gives CDR1 MNHNY, CDR2 SVGAGI (reference sequence). Trimming left V 8 bases short and J 0 bases short, with 16 bases between. The CDR3 spans 15 residues. The CDR3 spells CASQLMGGTNYGYTF. The CDR3 nucleotides read TGTGCCAGCCAGTTAATGGGGGGGACTAACTATGGCTACACCTTC.

This chain links TRBV3-1 (or the pseudogene TRBV3-2) with TRBJ2-2, with D hard to call. Per the germline V gene, CDR1 is LGHDT and CDR2 is YNNKEL (reference sequence). The V end lost 3 bases, the J end lost 4 bases, and 9 bases lay between the germline ends. The CDR3 is made up of 14 amino acids. The CDR3 loop is CASSHVQSTGELFF. The CDR3 DNA follows: TGTGCCAGCAGCCATGTACAGTCCACCGGGGAGCTGTTTTTT.